This TCR beta chain stems from a study of identical twins. Study results and caveats: There were fewer insertions in abundant cord blood beta clonotypes, but memory repertoires showed no such pattern.

As to this clonotype: As yet, its antigen is unknown.

Per germline, CDR1 SQVTM and CDR2 ANQGSEA. This CDR3 spans 16 amino acids. The V gene lost 3 bases and the J gene lost 3 bases, with 21 bases spanning the gap. TCRdb itself ran the 5' RACE reads through MiXCR, one entry per CDR3 protein. The sample lists approximately 680,000 distinct CDR3 sequences, just over 7% occurring once. This sample also belongs to another study, concerning yellow fever vaccine responses in identical twins.

This chain joins TRBV29-1 and TRBJ2-7, with D perhaps matching TRBD1 (6 bases). The source material was PBMCs. This TCR was recovered from a woman aged 18-29 years in good health. The CDR3 region has the DNA TGCAGCGTTGATCCCGGACCACCAAAGGGGGACTACGAGCAGTACTTC. This encodes CSVDPGPPKGDYEQYF.